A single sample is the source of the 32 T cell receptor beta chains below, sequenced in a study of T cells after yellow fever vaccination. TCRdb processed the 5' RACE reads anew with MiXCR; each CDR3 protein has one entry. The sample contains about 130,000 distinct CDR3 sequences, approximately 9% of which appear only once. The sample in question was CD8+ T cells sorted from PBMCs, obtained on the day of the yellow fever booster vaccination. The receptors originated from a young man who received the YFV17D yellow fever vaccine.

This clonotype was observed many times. The CDR3 DNA reads as TGCGCCAGCAGCTTGGCCCAGGTAGGGCCCAACTATGGCTACACCTTC. Protein: CASSLAQVGPNYGYTF. The genes are TRBV5-1 and TRBJ1-2; D remains unclear. V lost 0 bases, J lost 2 bases, and 14 bases lay in between. CDR1 and CDR2 from the germline V gene are SGHRS and YFSETQ. This CDR3 has 16 residues.

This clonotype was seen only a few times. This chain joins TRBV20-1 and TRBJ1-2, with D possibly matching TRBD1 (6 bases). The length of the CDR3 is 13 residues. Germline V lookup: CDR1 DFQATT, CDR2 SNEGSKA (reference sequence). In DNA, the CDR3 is TGCAGGGCAAGAGCAGGGGTAAACTATGGCTACACCTTC. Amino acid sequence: CRARAGVNYGYTF.

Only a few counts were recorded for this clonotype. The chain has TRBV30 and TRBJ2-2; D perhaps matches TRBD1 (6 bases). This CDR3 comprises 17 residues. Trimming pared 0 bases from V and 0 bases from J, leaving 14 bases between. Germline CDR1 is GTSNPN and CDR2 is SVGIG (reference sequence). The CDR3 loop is CAWSVSPRGANTGELFF. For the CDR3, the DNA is TGTGCCTGGAGTGTATCCCCCAGGGGCGCGAACACCGGGGAGCTGTTTTTT. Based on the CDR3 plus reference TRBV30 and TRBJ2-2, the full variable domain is SQTIHQWPATLVQPVGSPLSLECTVEGTSNPNLYWYRQAAGRGLQLLFYSVGIGQISSEVPQNLSASRPQDRQFILSSKKLLLSDSGFYLCAWSVSPRGANTGELFFGEGSRLTVL.

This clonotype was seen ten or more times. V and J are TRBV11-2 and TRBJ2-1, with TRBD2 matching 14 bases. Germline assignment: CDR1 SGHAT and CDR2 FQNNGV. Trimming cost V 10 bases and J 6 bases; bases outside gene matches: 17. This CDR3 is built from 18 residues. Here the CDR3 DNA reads TGTGCCACACAGCGCCCGAGTGGACTAGCGGGGGGAATCAATGAGCAGTTCTTC. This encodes CATQRPSGLAGGINEQFF.

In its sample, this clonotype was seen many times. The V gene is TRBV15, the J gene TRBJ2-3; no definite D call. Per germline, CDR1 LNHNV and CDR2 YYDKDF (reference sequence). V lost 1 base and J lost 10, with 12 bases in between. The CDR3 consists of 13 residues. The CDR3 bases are TGTGCCACCAGCAGAGCTTGGAGTGGGGCGCAGTATTTT. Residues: CATSRAWSGAQYF.

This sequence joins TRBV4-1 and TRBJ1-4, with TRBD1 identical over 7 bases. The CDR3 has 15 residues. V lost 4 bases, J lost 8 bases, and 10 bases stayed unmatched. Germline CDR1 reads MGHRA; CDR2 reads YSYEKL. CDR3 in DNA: TGCGCCAGCAGCCCCCGGGGACAGTCTAGGGAAAAACTGTTTTTT. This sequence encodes CASSPRGQSREKLFF.

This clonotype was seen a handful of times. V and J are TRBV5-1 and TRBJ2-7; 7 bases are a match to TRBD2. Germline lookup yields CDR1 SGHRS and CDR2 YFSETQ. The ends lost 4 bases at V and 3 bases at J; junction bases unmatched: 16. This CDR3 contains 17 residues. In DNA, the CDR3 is TGCGCCAGCAGCCCGGGGGTGGCCGGGAGGTCTAACTACGAGCAGTACTTC. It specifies CASSPGVAGRSNYEQYF.

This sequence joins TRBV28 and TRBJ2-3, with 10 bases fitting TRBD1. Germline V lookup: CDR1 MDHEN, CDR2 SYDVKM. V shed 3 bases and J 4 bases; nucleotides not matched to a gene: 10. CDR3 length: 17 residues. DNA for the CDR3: TGTGCCAGCAGTTTTGGGCGGGGACAGGGGTTCTCAGATACGCAGTATTTT. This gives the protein CASSFGRGQGFSDTQYF.

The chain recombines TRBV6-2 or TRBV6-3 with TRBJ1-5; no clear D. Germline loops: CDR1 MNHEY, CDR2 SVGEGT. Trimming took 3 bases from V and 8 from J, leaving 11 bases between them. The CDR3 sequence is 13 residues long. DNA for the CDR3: TGTGCCAGCAGTTATCGGATCTTGGAGCCCCAGCATTTT. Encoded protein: CASSYRILEPQHF.

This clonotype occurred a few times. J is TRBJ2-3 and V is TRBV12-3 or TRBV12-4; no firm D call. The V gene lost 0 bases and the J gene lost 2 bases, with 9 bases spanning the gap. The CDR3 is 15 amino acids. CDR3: CASSLALDSTDTQYF. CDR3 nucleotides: TGTGCCAGCAGTTTAGCCCTTGACTCCACAGATACGCAGTATTTT.

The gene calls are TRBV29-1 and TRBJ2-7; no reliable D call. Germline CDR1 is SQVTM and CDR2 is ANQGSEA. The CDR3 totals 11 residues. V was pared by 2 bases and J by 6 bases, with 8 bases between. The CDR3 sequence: CSVELTGEQYF. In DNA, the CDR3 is TGCAGCGTTGAATTGACCGGCGAGCAGTACTTC.

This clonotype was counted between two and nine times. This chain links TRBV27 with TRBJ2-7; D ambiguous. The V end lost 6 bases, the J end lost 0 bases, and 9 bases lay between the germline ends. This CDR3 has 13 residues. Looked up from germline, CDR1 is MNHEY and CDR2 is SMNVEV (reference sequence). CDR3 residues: CASRLLSSYEQYV. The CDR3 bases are TGTGCCAGCAGACTCCTCTCCTCCTACGAGCAGTACGTC.

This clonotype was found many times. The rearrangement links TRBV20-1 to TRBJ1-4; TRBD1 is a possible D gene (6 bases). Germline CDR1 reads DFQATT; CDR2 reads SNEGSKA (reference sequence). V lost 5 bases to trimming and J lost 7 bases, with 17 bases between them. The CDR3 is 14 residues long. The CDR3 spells CSAASGALGEKLFF. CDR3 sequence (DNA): TGCAGTGCTGCCTCAGGGGCGCTGGGTGAAAAACTGTTTTTT.

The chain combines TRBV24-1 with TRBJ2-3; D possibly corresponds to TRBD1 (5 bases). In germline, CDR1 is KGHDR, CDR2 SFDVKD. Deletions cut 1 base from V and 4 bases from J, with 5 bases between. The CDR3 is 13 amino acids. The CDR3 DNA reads TGTGCCACCAGTGATTTAGGGGCAGATACGCAGTATTTT. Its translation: CATSDLGADTQYF.

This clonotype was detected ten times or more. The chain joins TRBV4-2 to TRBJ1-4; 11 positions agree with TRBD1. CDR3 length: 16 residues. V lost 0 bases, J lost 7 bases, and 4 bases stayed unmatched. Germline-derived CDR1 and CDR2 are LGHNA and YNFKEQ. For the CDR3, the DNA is TGTGCCAGCAGCCAAGACCCCGGACAGGGGGCTGAAAAACTGTTTTTT. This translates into CASSQDPGQGAEKLFF.

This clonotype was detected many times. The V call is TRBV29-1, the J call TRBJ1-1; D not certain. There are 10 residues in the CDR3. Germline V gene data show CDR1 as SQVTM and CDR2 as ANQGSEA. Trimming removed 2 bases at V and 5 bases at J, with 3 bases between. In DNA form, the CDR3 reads TGCAGCGTTGAAACGACTGAAGCTTTCTTT. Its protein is CSVETTEAFF.

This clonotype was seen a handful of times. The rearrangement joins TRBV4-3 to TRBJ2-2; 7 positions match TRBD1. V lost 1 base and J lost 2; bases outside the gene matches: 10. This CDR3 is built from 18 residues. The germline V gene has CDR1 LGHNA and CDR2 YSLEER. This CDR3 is CASSQVDRVGPNTGELFF. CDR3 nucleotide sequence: TGCGCCAGCAGCCAAGTTGACAGGGTAGGACCTAACACCGGGGAGCTGTTTTTT.

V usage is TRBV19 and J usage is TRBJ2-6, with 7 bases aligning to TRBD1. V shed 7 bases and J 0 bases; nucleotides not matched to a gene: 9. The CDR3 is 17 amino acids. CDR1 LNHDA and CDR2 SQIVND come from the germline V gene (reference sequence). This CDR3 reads CASTLGDRTSGANVLTF. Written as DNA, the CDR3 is TGTGCCAGTACCCTGGGGGACAGAACCTCTGGGGCCAACGTCCTGACTTTC. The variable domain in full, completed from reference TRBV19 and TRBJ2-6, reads DGGITQSPKYLFRKEGQNVTLSCEQNLNHDAMYWYRQDPGQGLRLIYYSQIVNDFQKGDIAEGYSVSREKKESFPLTVTSAQKNPTAFYLCASTLGDRTSGANVLTFGAGSRLTVL.

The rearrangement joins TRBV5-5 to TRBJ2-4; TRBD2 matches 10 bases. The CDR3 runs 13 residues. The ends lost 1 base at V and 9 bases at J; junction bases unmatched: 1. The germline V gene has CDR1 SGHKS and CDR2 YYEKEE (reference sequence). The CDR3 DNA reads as TGTGCCAGCAGCTTGAGCGGGGGGGCCATTCAGTACTTC. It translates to CASSLSGGAIQYF.

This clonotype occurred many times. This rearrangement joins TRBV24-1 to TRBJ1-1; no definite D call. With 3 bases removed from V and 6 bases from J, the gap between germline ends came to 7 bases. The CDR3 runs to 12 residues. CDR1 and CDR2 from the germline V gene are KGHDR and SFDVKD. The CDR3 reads CATSDGVAEAFF. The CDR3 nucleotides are TGTGCCACCAGTGATGGGGTGGCTGAAGCTTTCTTT.

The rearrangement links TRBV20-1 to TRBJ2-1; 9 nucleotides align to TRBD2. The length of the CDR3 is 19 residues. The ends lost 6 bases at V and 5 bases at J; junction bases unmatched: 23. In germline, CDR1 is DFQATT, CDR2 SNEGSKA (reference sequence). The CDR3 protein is CSAPCVRFLRGGYDNEQFF. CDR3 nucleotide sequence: TGCAGTGCCCCCTGTGTAAGGTTTCTGCGGGGGGGCTATGACAATGAGCAGTTCTTC.

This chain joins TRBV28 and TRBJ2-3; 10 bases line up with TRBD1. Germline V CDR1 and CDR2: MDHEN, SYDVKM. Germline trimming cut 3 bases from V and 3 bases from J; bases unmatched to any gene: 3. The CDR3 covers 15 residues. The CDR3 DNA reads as TGTGCCAGCAGTTTGGGGACAGGGGAGACAGATACGCAGTATTTT. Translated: CASSLGTGETDTQYF. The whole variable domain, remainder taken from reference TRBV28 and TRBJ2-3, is DVKVTQSSRYLVKRTGEKVFLECVQDMDHENMFWYRQDPGLGLRLIYFSYDVKMKEKGDIPEGYSVSREKKERFSLILESASTNQTSMYLCASSLGTGETDTQYFGPGTRLTVL.

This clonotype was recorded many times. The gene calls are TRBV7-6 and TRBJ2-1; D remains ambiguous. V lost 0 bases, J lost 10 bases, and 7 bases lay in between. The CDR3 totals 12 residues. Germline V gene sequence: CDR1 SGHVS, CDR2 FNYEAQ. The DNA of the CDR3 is TGTGCCAGCAGCTTAGCAGGAGTGGAGCAGTTCTTC. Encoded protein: CASSLAGVEQFF. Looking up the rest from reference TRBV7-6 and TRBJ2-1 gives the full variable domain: GAGVSQSPRYKVTKRGQDVALRCDPISGHVSLYWYRQALGQGPEFLTYFNYEAQQDKSGLPNDRFSAERPEGSISTLTIQRTEQRDSAMYRCASSLAGVEQFFGPGTRLTVL.

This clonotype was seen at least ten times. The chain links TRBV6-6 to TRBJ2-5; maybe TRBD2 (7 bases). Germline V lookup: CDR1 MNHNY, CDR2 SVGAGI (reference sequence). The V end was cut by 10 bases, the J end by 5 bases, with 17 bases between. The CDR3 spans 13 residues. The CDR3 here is CATKRGAGETQYF. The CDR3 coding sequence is TGTGCCACCAAACGGGGGGCAGGCGAGACCCAGTACTTC.

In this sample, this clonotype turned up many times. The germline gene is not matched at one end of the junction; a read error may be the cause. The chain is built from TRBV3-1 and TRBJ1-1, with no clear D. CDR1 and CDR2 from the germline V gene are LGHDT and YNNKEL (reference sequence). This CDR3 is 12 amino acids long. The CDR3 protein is CASSQDLTEAFF. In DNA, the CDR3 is TGCGCCAGCAGCCAAGATTTAACTGAAGCTTTCTTT.

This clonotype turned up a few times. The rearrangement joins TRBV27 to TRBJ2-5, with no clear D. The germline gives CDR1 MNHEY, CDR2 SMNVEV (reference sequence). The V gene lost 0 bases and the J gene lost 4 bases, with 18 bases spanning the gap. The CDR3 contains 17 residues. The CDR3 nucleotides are TGTGCCAGCAGTTTATCACCCTTCCGTCGCACGGGAGAGACCCAGTACTTC. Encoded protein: CASSLSPFRRTGETQYF.

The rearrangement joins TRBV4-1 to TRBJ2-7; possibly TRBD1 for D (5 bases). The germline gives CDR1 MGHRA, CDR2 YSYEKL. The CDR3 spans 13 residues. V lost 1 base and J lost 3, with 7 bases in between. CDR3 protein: CASSQVGVYEQYF. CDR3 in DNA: TGCGCCAGCAGCCAAGTAGGGGTCTACGAGCAGTACTTC.

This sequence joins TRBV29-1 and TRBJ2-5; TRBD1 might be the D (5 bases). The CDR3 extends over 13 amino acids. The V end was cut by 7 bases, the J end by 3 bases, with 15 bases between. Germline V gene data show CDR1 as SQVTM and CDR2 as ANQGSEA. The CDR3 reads CSAIPTGEETQYF. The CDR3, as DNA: TGCAGCGCCATCCCAACAGGAGAAGAGACCCAGTACTTC.

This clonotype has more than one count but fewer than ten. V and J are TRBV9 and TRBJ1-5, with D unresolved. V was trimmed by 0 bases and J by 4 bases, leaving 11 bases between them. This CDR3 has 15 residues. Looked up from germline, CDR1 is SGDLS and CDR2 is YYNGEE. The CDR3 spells CASSVGRSLNQPQHF. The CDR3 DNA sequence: TGTGCCAGCAGCGTAGGTCGCAGCCTAAATCAGCCCCAGCATTTT.

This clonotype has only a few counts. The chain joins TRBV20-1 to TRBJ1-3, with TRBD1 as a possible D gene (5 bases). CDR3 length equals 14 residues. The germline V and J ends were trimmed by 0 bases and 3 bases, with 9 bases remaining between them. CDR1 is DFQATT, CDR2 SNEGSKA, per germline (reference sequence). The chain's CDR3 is CSARERRDGNTIYF. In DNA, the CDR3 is TGCAGTGCTAGAGAGCGCAGGGATGGAAACACCATATATTTT.

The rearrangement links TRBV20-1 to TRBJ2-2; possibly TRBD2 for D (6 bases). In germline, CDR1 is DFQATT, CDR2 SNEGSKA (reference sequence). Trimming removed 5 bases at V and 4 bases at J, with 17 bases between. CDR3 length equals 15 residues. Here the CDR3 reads CSAPLGGDRTGELFF. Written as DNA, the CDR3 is TGCAGTGCTCCCCTGGGCGGGGACCGCACCGGGGAGCTGTTTTTT.

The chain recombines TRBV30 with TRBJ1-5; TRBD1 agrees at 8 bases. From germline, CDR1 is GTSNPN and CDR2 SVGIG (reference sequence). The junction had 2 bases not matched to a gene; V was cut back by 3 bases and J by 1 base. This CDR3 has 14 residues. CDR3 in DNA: TGTGCCTGGAGGGGGACAGGCAGCAATCAGCCCCAGCATTTT. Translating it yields CAWRGTGSNQPQHF.